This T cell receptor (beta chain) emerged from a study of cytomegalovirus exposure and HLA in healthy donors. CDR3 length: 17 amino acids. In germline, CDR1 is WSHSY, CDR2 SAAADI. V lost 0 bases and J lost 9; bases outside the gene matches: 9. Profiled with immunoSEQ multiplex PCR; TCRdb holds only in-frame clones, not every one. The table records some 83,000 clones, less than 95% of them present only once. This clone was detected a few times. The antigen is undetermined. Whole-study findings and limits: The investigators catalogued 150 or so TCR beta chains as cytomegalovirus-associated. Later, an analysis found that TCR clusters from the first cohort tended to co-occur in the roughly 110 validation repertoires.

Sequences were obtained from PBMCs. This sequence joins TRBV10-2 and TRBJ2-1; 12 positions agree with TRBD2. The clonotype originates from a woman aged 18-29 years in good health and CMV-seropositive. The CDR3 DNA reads TGCGCCAGCAGTGAGTCGATCCTAGCGGGGGGGCGTAGTGAGCAGTTCTTC. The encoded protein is CASSESILAGGRSEQFF.